The T cell receptor (beta chain) described here comes from a study of CD4 T cells in relation to SARS-CoV-2 and coronaviruses. Findings and limits, study-wide: Compared with monoreactive clones, crossreactive clones showed significantly weaker SARS-CoV-2 expansion. Crossreactivity was assessed only for spike protein, not other viral proteins.

Worth noting for this clone: What it binds is not known.

Before the COVID-19 pandemic, during about 2011-2019, CD4+ T cells were taken from unexposed donors. CD4+ T cells were isolated from the cells after 10 days of culture. Testing used SARS-CoV-2 S/N and four cold-coronavirus spikes on unexposed-donor CD4+ T cells, cells permitting. Some 1.9 million PBMCs per well were cultured with 9 to 10 IU/ml IL-2. Libraries were prepared by immunoSEQ multiplex PCR; TCRdb keeps only in-frame clonotypes and omits some of them. The sample holds tens of thousands of clones, 60% to 80% seen once. The sequenced sample was CD4+ T cells from PBMCs, cultured in vitro. The TCR sequence derives from a human donor in good health.

The CDR3 protein is CASSLAGLSQETQYF. The CDR3 DNA reads as TGTGCCAGTAGTCTAGCAGGTTTGTCCCAAGAGACCCAGTACTTC. The V gene is TRBV19, the J gene TRBJ2-5; possibly TRBD2 for D (5 bases). V gave up 5 bases and J gave up 1 base, with 14 bases separating them. CDR3 size: 15 residues. The germline gives CDR1 LNHDA, CDR2 SQIVND (reference sequence).